The sequence of this T cell receptor beta chain was determined in a study of PD-1 blockade in classical Hodgkin lymphoma. Profiling relied on immunoSEQ multiplex PCR, and the TCRdb table lists in-frame clones only, not all of them. The sample gives about 100,000 clones, roughly 88% of which show up once; 9% to 15% is in the top ten. Autologous stem cell transplantation was followed by relapse in every patient, and brentuximab vedotin exposure varied. CDR3 length: 13 residues. The germline V gene has CDR1 SGHDN and CDR2 FVKESK. V was trimmed by 4 bases and J by 2 bases, leaving 6 bases between them. The TCR was taken from a human donor with classical Hodgkin lymphoma. Sample: peripheral blood mononuclear cells (PBMCs), taken at baseline. The rearrangement uses TRBV14 and TRBJ2-1; D remains unclear. Written as DNA, the CDR3 is TGTGCCAGCAGCCCCCGCCCCTACAATGAGCAGTTCTTC. This encodes CASSPRPYNEQFF.